These T cell receptor beta chains were read from a single sample in a study of pediatric ulcerative colitis. Measured with immunoSEQ multiplex PCR; TCRdb has only the in-frame clones, and not every one. The sample contains some 57,000 clones, 80% to 90% of which appear only once. Specimen: blood. All receptors come from a boy aged 10-17 years who was a control in a study of pediatric ulcerative colitis. Both conserved end residues are part of each CDR3. D genes are given only for firm matches. Only some rows state a clone size, as once, few, many or a class for expanded clones.

d_call: TRBD2
v_call: TRBV7-3
j_call: TRBJ2-1
clone_size: -
cdr3_aa: CASSSEGGTYNEQFF
cdr3_nt: TGTGCCAGCAGCTCTGAGGGAGGGACCTACAATGAGCAGTTCTTC

d_call: TRBD1
v_call: TRBV19
j_call: TRBJ1-2
clone_size: -
cdr3_aa: CASSRTLGTAYGYTF
cdr3_nt: TGTGCCAGTAGTAGAACCTTAGGGACAGCCTATGGCTACACCTTC

d_call: TRBD1
v_call: TRBV6-1
j_call: TRBJ1-1
clone_size: -
cdr3_aa: CAVSGSIQGGNTEAFF
cdr3_nt: TGTGCCGTCAGTGGCTCCATACAGGGGGGGAACACTGAAGCTTTCTTT

d_call: -
v_call: TRBV14
j_call: TRBJ2-1
clone_size: -
cdr3_aa: CASSQSWGYNEQFF
cdr3_nt: TGTGCCAGCAGCCAAAGTTGGGGATACAATGAGCAGTTCTTC

d_call: TRBD1
v_call: TRBV5-1
j_call: TRBJ2-1
clone_size: -
cdr3_aa: CASSYTGGRNEQFF
cdr3_nt: TGCGCCAGCAGCTACACAGGGGGCCGCAATGAGCAGTTCTTC

d_call: -
v_call: TRBV6-6
j_call: TRBJ2-7
clone_size: -
cdr3_aa: CASSYSRAGSYEQYF
cdr3_nt: TGTGCCAGCAGTTACTCGAGAGCAGGCTCCTACGAGCAGTACTTC

d_call: -
v_call: TRBV19
j_call: TRBJ2-2
clone_size: -
cdr3_aa: CASSMPRQNTGELFF
cdr3_nt: TGTGCCAGTAGTATGCCACGACAGAACACCGGGGAGCTGTTTTTT

d_call: TRBD1
v_call: TRBV7-2
j_call: TRBJ1-4
clone_size: -
cdr3_aa: CASSFSRGTGEEKLFF
cdr3_nt: TGTGCCAGCAGCTTTAGTCGTGGGACAGGGGAAGAAAAACTGTTTTTT

d_call: -
v_call: TRBV19
j_call: TRBJ1-6
clone_size: -
cdr3_aa: CASSSSGNYNSPLHF
cdr3_nt: TGTGCCAGTAGTAGCTCCGGCAACTATAATTCACCCCTCCACTTT

d_call: TRBD2
v_call: TRBV27
j_call: TRBJ2-5
clone_size: -
cdr3_aa: CASSLGLAGAGETQYF
cdr3_nt: TGTGCCAGCAGTTTAGGGCTAGCGGGGGCTGGGGAGACCCAGTACTTC

d_call: -
v_call: TRBV7-2
j_call: TRBJ2-5
clone_size: -
cdr3_aa: CASSPGSQETQYF
cdr3_nt: TGTGCCAGCAGCCCCGGGAGCCAAGAGACCCAGTACTTC

d_call: -
v_call: TRBV19
j_call: TRBJ2-5
clone_size: -
cdr3_aa: CASSAFREETQYF
cdr3_nt: TGTGCCAGTAGCGCATTCAGAGAAGAGACCCAGTACTTC

d_call: TRBD2
v_call: TRBV9
j_call: TRBJ2-3
clone_size: -
cdr3_aa: CASSAPVAGVGDTQYF
cdr3_nt: TGTGCCAGCAGCGCCCCCGTAGCGGGAGTGGGAGATACGCAGTATTTT

d_call: TRBD2
v_call: TRBV7-2
j_call: TRBJ2-1
clone_size: -
cdr3_aa: CASSPWGRGASYNEQFF
cdr3_nt: TGTGCCAGCAGCCCCTGGGGGCGGGGGGCCTCCTACAATGAGCAGTTCTTC

d_call: TRBD1
v_call: TRBV7-8
j_call: TRBJ1-6
clone_size: -
cdr3_aa: CASSGGTGSSYNSPLHF
cdr3_nt: TGTGCCAGCAGCGGGGGGACAGGTAGCTCCTATAATTCACCCCTCCACTTT

d_call: -
v_call: TRBV6-1
j_call: TRBJ2-7
clone_size: -
cdr3_aa: CATDRGPSFSYEQYF
cdr3_nt: TGTGCCACCGACCGGGGACCGTCCTTCTCCTACGAGCAGTACTTC

d_call: -
v_call: TRBV7-2
j_call: TRBJ1-3
clone_size: -
cdr3_aa: CASSLAGGFGNTIYF
cdr3_nt: TGTGCCAGCAGCTTAGCGGGCGGGTTTGGAAACACCATATATTTT

d_call: -
v_call: TRBV2
j_call: TRBJ1-2
clone_size: once
cdr3_aa: CASSDAGPGDGYTF
cdr3_nt: TGTGCCAGCAGTGATGCGGGCCCAGGGGATGGCTACACCTTC

d_call: TRBD1
v_call: TRBV27
j_call: TRBJ1-2
clone_size: -
cdr3_aa: CASSLKGQGYGYTF
cdr3_nt: TGTGCCAGCAGTTTAAAGGGACAGGGCTATGGCTACACCTTC

d_call: -
v_call: TRBV4-1
j_call: TRBJ1-2
clone_size: -
cdr3_aa: CASSQDGSGSHYGYTF
cdr3_nt: TGCGCCAGCAGCCAAGATGGGTCAGGGTCCCACTATGGCTACACCTTC

d_call: -
v_call: TRBV2
j_call: TRBJ1-5
clone_size: few
cdr3_aa: CASSEVAAYANQPQHF
cdr3_nt: TGTGCCAGCAGTGAAGTGGCCGCCTATGCCAATCAGCCCCAGCATTTT

d_call: TRBD2
v_call: TRBV27
j_call: TRBJ2-7
clone_size: -
cdr3_aa: CASSPRLAGTDEQYF
cdr3_nt: TGTGCCAGCAGTCCCCGACTAGCGGGGACAGACGAGCAGTACTTC

d_call: -
v_call: TRBV7-3
j_call: TRBJ1-5
clone_size: -
cdr3_aa: CASSLNRGQPQHF
cdr3_nt: TGTGCCAGCAGCTTAAATAGGGGTCAGCCCCAGCATTTT

d_call: -
v_call: TRBV27
j_call: TRBJ1-6
clone_size: -
cdr3_aa: CASSPGTLGNSPLHF
cdr3_nt: TGTGCCAGCAGTCCCGGGACTCTGGGAAATTCACCCCTCCACTTT

d_call: -
v_call: TRBV5-1
j_call: TRBJ1-2
clone_size: -
cdr3_aa: CASSSEGTLNYGYTF
cdr3_nt: TGCGCCAGCAGCTCCGAAGGGACTCTTAACTATGGCTACACCTTC

d_call: -
v_call: TRBV29-1
j_call: TRBJ1-1
clone_size: -
cdr3_aa: CSVEPVGSTEAFF
cdr3_nt: TGCAGCGTTGAGCCTGTGGGAAGCACTGAAGCTTTCTTT

d_call: -
v_call: TRBV27
j_call: TRBJ2-6
clone_size: once
cdr3_aa: CASYPLGRHSGANVLTF
cdr3_nt: TGTGCCAGCTATCCCCTCGGCCGACACTCTGGGGCCAACGTCCTGACTTTC

d_call: -
v_call: TRBV5-4
j_call: TRBJ2-1
clone_size: -
cdr3_aa: CASSLGLYEQFF
cdr3_nt: TGTGCCAGCAGCTTGGGACTCTATGAGCAGTTCTTC

d_call: TRBD1
v_call: TRBV7-9
j_call: TRBJ1-1
clone_size: -
cdr3_aa: CASRPAPGQGDVRRTEAFF
cdr3_nt: TGTGCCAGCAGACCAGCCCCGGGACAGGGGGATGTGAGACGGACTGAAGCTTTCTTT

d_call: -
v_call: TRBV28
j_call: TRBJ2-7
clone_size: -
cdr3_aa: CASSLAGSYEQYF
cdr3_nt: TGTGCCAGCAGTTTGGCAGGGTCCTACGAGCAGTACTTC

d_call: -
v_call: TRBV5-1
j_call: TRBJ2-4
clone_size: -
cdr3_aa: CASSFEGEGIQYF
cdr3_nt: TGCGCCAGCAGCTTTGAAGGGGAAGGGATTCAGTACTTC

d_call: -
v_call: TRBV27
j_call: TRBJ1-1
clone_size: -
cdr3_aa: CASSLSGIPNTEAFF
cdr3_nt: TGTGCCAGCAGTTTATCGGGGATTCCGAACACTGAAGCTTTCTTT

d_call: TRBD1
v_call: TRBV7-8
j_call: TRBJ2-3
clone_size: -
cdr3_aa: CASSLAPTGQPDTQYF
cdr3_nt: TGTGCCAGCAGCTTAGCCCCCACGGGACAGCCAGATACGCAGTATTTT

d_call: -
v_call: TRBV5-1
j_call: TRBJ2-2
clone_size: -
cdr3_aa: CASSLNTGELFF
cdr3_nt: TGCGCCAGCAGCTTGAACACCGGGGAGCTGTTTTTT

d_call: TRBD2
v_call: TRBV5-4
j_call: TRBJ2-3
clone_size: -
cdr3_aa: CASSPRLAGEADTQYF
cdr3_nt: TGTGCCAGCAGCCCCAGACTAGCGGGGGAAGCAGATACGCAGTATTTT

d_call: -
v_call: TRBV9
j_call: TRBJ1-3
clone_size: -
cdr3_aa: CASSPAPGRVSGNTIYF
cdr3_nt: TGTGCCAGCAGCCCCGCCCCGGGACGGGTCTCTGGAAACACCATATATTTT

d_call: TRBD2
v_call: TRBV7-2
j_call: TRBJ2-7
clone_size: -
cdr3_aa: CASSPISGLALREDLEQYF
cdr3_nt: TGTGCCAGCAGCCCTATCTCGGGACTCGCACTCCGGGAGGATCTCGAGCAGTACTTC

d_call: TRBD1
v_call: TRBV6-6
j_call: TRBJ2-7
clone_size: -
cdr3_aa: CASTMTGSYEQYF
cdr3_nt: TGTGCCAGCACAATGACAGGGTCGTACGAGCAGTACTTC

d_call: -
v_call: TRBV15
j_call: TRBJ1-6
clone_size: -
cdr3_aa: CATSRDPEGGLSPLHF
cdr3_nt: TGTGCCACCAGCAGAGATCCGGAAGGCGGGCTTTCACCCCTCCACTTT

d_call: -
v_call: TRBV18
j_call: TRBJ1-4
clone_size: -
cdr3_aa: CASSPRVATNEKLFF
cdr3_nt: TGTGCCAGCTCACCACGGGTAGCAACTAATGAAAAACTGTTTTTT

d_call: TRBD1
v_call: TRBV29-1
j_call: TRBJ1-2
clone_size: once
cdr3_aa: CSVVGRGLYGYTF
cdr3_nt: TGCAGCGTTGTGGGCAGGGGGCTCTATGGCTACACCTTC

d_call: TRBD1
v_call: TRBV9
j_call: TRBJ1-2
clone_size: -
cdr3_aa: CASSGTSRGVSYGYTF
cdr3_nt: TGTGCCAGCAGCGGGACAAGCAGGGGGGTATCCTATGGCTACACCTTC

d_call: TRBD1
v_call: TRBV5-4
j_call: TRBJ1-1
clone_size: -
cdr3_aa: CASSRMLRDRGRAFF
cdr3_nt: TGTGCCAGCAGCCGTATGTTACGGGACAGGGGGCGAGCTTTCTTT

d_call: TRBD2
v_call: TRBV7-9
j_call: TRBJ2-7
clone_size: -
cdr3_aa: CASSPVLAGTLYEQYF
cdr3_nt: TGTGCCAGCAGCCCGGTCCTAGCGGGAACCCTCTACGAGCAGTACTTC

d_call: TRBD1
v_call: TRBV10-3
j_call: TRBJ1-2
clone_size: -
cdr3_aa: CAISAGQARDYGYTF
cdr3_nt: TGTGCCATCAGTGCCGGACAGGCACGGGACTATGGCTACACCTTC

d_call: -
v_call: TRBV7-9
j_call: TRBJ1-1
clone_size: -
cdr3_aa: CASSRSALNTEAFF
cdr3_nt: TGTGCCAGCAGCCGGTCAGCCCTGAACACTGAAGCTTTCTTT

d_call: -
v_call: TRBV18
j_call: TRBJ1-4
clone_size: -
cdr3_aa: CASSPRGSANEKLFF
cdr3_nt: TGTGCCAGCTCACCACGGGGGTCGGCTAATGAAAAACTGTTTTTT